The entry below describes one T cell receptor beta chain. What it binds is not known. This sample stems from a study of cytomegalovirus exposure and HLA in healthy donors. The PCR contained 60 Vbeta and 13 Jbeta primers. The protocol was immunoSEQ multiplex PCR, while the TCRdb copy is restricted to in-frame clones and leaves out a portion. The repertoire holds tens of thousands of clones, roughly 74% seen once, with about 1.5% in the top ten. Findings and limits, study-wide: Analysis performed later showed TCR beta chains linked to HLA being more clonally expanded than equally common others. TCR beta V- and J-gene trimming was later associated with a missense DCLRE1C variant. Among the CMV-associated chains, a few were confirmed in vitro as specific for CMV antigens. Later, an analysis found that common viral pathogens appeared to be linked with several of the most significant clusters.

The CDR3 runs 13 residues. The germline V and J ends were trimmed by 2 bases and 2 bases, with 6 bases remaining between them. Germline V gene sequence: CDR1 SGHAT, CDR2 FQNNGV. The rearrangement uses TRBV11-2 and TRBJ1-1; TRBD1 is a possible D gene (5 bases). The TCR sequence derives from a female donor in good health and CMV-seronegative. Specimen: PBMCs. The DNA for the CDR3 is TGTGCCAGCAGCTTAAGGGGTAACACTGAAGCTTTCTTT. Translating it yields CASSLRGNTEAFF.